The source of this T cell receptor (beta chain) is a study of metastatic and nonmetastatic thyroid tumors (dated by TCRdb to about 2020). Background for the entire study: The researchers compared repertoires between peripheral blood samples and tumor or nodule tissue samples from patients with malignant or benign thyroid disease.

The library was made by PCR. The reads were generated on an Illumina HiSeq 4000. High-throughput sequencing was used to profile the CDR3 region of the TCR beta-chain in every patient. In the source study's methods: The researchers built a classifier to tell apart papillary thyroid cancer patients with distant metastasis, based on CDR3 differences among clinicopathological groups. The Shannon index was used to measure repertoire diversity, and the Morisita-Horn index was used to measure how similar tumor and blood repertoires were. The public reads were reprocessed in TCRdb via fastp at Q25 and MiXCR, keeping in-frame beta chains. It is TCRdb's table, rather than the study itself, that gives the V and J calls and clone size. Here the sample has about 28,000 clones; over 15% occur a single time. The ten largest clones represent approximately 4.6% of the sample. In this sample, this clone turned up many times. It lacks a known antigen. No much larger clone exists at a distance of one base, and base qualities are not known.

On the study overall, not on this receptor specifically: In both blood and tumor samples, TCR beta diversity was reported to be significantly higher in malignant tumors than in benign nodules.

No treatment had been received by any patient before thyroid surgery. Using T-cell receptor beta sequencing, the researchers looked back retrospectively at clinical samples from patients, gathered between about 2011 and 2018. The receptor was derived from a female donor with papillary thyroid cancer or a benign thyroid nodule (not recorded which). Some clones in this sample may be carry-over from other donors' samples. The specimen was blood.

Here is the DNA: TGCAGTGCGTTAACCGGACAGGGGAATACTGAAGCTTTCTTT. Translated, this gives CSALTGQGNTEAFF. The receptor chain draws on TRBV20-1 and TRBJ1-1, with TRBD1 matching 9 junction bases. The V end gives up 6 bases and the J end 5 bases, leaving 10 bases in the junction not matched to a gene. CDR1 and CDR2 were assigned from the germline V gene (reference sequence) as DFQATT and SNEGSKA. Including cysteine and phenylalanine, the CDR3 has 14 amino acids. Just the 42-base CDR3 DNA is kept, in frame starting at base 1.